The 20 T cell receptor beta chains below were found in one sample sequenced in a study of beta chain features in type 1 diabetes. As every portion of the isolated RNA was reverse transcribed, the sequencing read expressed TCRB transcripts. TCRdb's table, derived via immunoSEQ multiplex PCR, lists solely in-frame clones and lacks some. Of 900,000 or so clones in the sample, about a sixth were seen once. Sequencing was performed on naive CD4+ T cells from blood. The receptors here all came from a woman aged 18-35 years in good health.

The chain couples TRBV11-2 to TRBJ2-3; 8 bases map to TRBD2. The CDR3 loop spans 16 amino acids. CDR1 is SGHAT and CDR2 is FQNNGV in the germline V gene. V shed 4 bases and J 3 bases; nucleotides not matched to a gene: 9. The CDR3 reads CASSSRAGVGTDTQYF. The CDR3 coding sequence is TGTGCCAGCAGCTCCCGAGCGGGAGTAGGGACAGATACGCAGTATTTT. The whole variable domain, filled in from reference TRBV11-2 and TRBJ2-3, reads EAGVAQSPRYKIIEKRQSVAFWCNPISGHATLYWYQQILGQGPKLLIQFQNNGVVDDSQLPKDRFSAERLKGVDSTLKIQPAKLEDSAVYLCASSSRAGVGTDTQYFGPGTRLTVL.

The genes are TRBV18 and TRBJ1-2; D gene uncertain. Germline V gene lookup returns CDR1 KGHSH and CDR2 LQKENI. V lost 4 bases, J lost 4 bases, and 22 bases lay in between. The CDR3 length is 17 residues. The CDR3 sequence is CASSRYSVTTDLYGYTF. The DNA for the CDR3 is TGTGCCAGCTCACGTTACAGCGTAACCACCGATCTCTATGGCTACACCTTC.

This clone was counted between two and nine times. Different DNA sequences within this sample yield the same CDR3. The chain is built from TRBV5-1 and TRBJ1-1; the D is unclear. Germline CDR1 is SGHRS and CDR2 is YFSETQ. This CDR3 is built from 14 residues. V lost 0 bases, J lost 0 bases, and 6 bases lay in between. The CDR3 region is CASSLGGMNTEAFF. CDR3 in DNA: TGCGCCAGCAGCTTGGGCGGGATGAACACTGAAGCTTTCTTT.

The chain has TRBV7-9 and TRBJ2-7; TRBD1 aligns across 7 bases. CDR1 and CDR2 (germline): SEHNR, FQNEAQ (reference sequence). The V gene end was trimmed by 5 bases and the J gene end by 7 bases; junction bases not matched to a gene: 14. The CDR3 consists of 15 residues. CDR3 residues: CASSHGQVRLKEQYF. For the CDR3, the DNA is TGTGCCAGCAGCCACGGACAGGTTCGCCTTAAAGAGCAGTACTTC. The whole variable domain, remainder taken from reference TRBV7-9 and TRBJ2-7, is DTGVSQNPRHKITKRGQNVTFRCDPISEHNRLYWYRQTLGQGPEFLTYFQNEAQLEKSRLLSDRFSAERPKGSFSTLEIQRTEQGDSAMYLCASSHGQVRLKEQYFGPGTRLTVT.

This rearrangement joins TRBV4-1 to TRBJ2-1; D may match TRBD1 or TRBD2 (5 bases each). Germline values: CDR1 MGHRA, CDR2 YSYEKL. V dropped 0 bases and J dropped 0 bases, with 9 bases sitting between them. The CDR3 has 16 residues. Here the CDR3 DNA reads TGCGCCAGCAGCCAAGACTGGGGGACCTCCTACAATGAGCAGTTCTTC. It translates to CASSQDWGTSYNEQFF.

This clone has a single count. The V call is TRBV14, the J call TRBJ2-7; a possible D gene is TRBD2 (6 bases). This CDR3 is built from 14 residues. V was clipped by 2 bases and J by 3 bases, with 11 bases between them. CDR1 SGHDN and CDR2 FVKESK come from the germline V gene. DNA for the CDR3: TGTGCCAGCAGCCAAACAGCGGGCGGCTACGAGCAGTACTTC. Amino acids: CASSQTAGGYEQYF.

A few counts support this clone. The V call is TRBV9, the J call TRBJ2-3, with D possibly called TRBD1 or TRBD2 (5 bases each). CDR1 is SGDLS and CDR2 is YYNGEE in the germline V gene. The CDR3 is made up of 14 amino acids. Trimming took off 3 bases at V and 5 bases at J, with 13 bases between the two ends. The CDR3 DNA sequence: TGTGCCAGCAGCGCCGGGACCTTGGGAGATACGCAGTATTTT. This translates into CASSAGTLGDTQYF.

The chain joins TRBV6-6 to TRBJ2-7, with D unresolved. This CDR3 has 12 amino acids. Deletions cut 5 bases from V and 2 bases from J, with 7 bases between. Germline loops: CDR1 MNHNY, CDR2 SVGAGI (reference sequence). CDR3 sequence (DNA): TGTGCCAGCAGTCATGGGGCCTACGAGCAGTACTTC. It translates to CASSHGAYEQYF.

The sample holds a few counts of this clone. The rearrangement joins TRBV7-2 to TRBJ1-1; D is unresolved. Germline loops: CDR1 SGHTA, CDR2 FQGNSA. The CDR3 has 12 amino acids. V was cut by 6 bases and J by 3 bases, with 8 bases left in between. The CDR3 region has the DNA TGTGCCAGCAGACTTCAGCACACTGAAGCTTTCTTT. It specifies CASRLQHTEAFF.

This clone was found a few times. This chain connects TRBV7-3 to TRBJ2-1; D remains ambiguous. The CDR3 has 16 residues. The V end lost 0 bases, the J end lost 3 bases, and 12 bases lay between the germline ends. Germline V gives CDR1 SGHTA, CDR2 FQGTGA. The CDR3 DNA sequence: TGTGCCAGCAGCTTAACAGTGCTGGGTGTCTACAATGAGCAGTTCTTC. Amino acid sequence: CASSLTVLGVYNEQFF.

The rearrangement uses TRBV2 and TRBJ1-1, with a tentative D call TRBD1 (5 bases). Germline CDR1 is SNHLY and CDR2 is FYNNEI. The CDR3 is made up of 14 amino acids. V lost 2 bases, J lost 0 bases, and 7 bases lay in between. CDR3: CASSEWGMNTEAFF. As DNA, the CDR3 is TGTGCCAGCAGTGAATGGGGCATGAACACTGAAGCTTTCTTT.

This clone occurred a few times. The rearrangement links TRBV21-1 to TRBJ2-1; TRBD2 reflects the table's D call only, with no check against the DNA. TRBV21-1 is flagged as a pseudogene. The CDR3 has 12 amino acids. CDR3 in DNA: TGTGCCAGCAGCAAACTACGAAATGAGCAGTTCTTC. It yields the protein CASSKLRNEQFF.

The rearrangement links TRBV6-1 to TRBJ2-1; 10 bases are a match to TRBD2. This CDR3 is 17 amino acids long. The germline CDR1 and CDR2 sequences are MNHNS and SASEGT. V shed 4 bases and J 5 bases; nucleotides not matched to a gene: 11. The CDR3 DNA is TGTGCCAGCAGTGGCCAGTGGGGTAGCGGGGGGCACAATGAGCAGTTCTTC. Residues: CASSGQWGSGGHNEQFF.

The sample holds one count of this clone. The chain has TRBV27 and TRBJ2-3; D is tentatively TRBD1 or TRBD2 (5 bases each). The CDR3 extends over 13 amino acids. The germline V gene has CDR1 MNHEY and CDR2 SMNVEV (reference sequence). V lost 6 bases and J lost 7, with 14 bases in between. CDR3 nucleotides: TGTGCCAGCAGCGAGGGGACGGTGAATACGCAGTATTTT. Its protein is CASSEGTVNTQYF.

The chain is built from TRBV10-3 and TRBJ2-3, with TRBD1 matching over 8 bases. Trimming cost V 9 bases and J 2 bases; bases outside gene matches: 4. This CDR3 has 13 residues. Germline values: CDR1 ENHRY, CDR2 SYGVKD. The CDR3 here is CAIGTGYTDTQYF. CDR3 DNA sequence: TGTGCCATTGGGACAGGATACACAGATACGCAGTATTTT.

This clone has just a few counts. CDR3 residues: CASSSGFQPQHF. As DNA, the CDR3 is TGTGCCAGCAGTTCCGGATTTCAGCCCCAGCATTTT. This chain uses TRBV28 with TRBJ1-5; unclear D gene. The CDR3 totals 12 residues. V was cut by 4 bases and J by 6 bases, with 7 bases left in between. Germline CDR1 MDHEN, CDR2 SYDVKM.

This clone was observed a handful of times. The rearrangement joins TRBV6-6 to TRBJ2-5, with D maybe TRBD1 (6 bases). Germline CDR1 MNHNY, CDR2 SVGAGI (reference sequence). V dropped 7 bases and J dropped 7 bases, with 22 bases sitting between them. There are 15 residues in the CDR3. The DNA of the CDR3 is TGTGCCAGCACCTTACACACAGGGACCCATGGGACCCAGTACTTC. Protein product: CASTLHTGTHGTQYF.

The rearrangement joins TRBV28 to TRBJ2-7, with 10 bases aligning to TRBD1. CDR1 and CDR2 (germline): MDHEN, SYDVKM. After removal of 6 bases from V and 3 bases from J, the junction contained 14 bases not matched to a gene. This CDR3 region has 17 residues. The CDR3 nucleotides are TGTGCCAGCAGCCCCTTTGGGACAGGGGTTGGCTTCTACGAGCAGTACTTC. Its protein product is CASSPFGTGVGFYEQYF.

The CDR3 sequence: CASSLPQGLGTQYF. The CDR3 DNA reads TGTGCCAGCAGTTTACCACAGGGATTGGGGACCCAGTACTTC. The chain joins TRBV28 to TRBJ2-5; TRBD1 might be the D (6 bases). Trimming left V 2 bases short and J 7 bases short, with 14 bases between. Germline CDR1 is MDHEN and CDR2 is SYDVKM. The CDR3 is 14 residues long.

This clone was detected a few times. V usage is TRBV5-1 and J usage is TRBJ2-5, with 8 bases that match TRBD1. V gave up 3 bases and J gave up 5 bases; unmatched junction bases: 9. Germline loops: CDR1 SGHRS, CDR2 YFSETQ. This CDR3 comprises 15 residues. For the CDR3, the DNA is TGCGCCAGCAGCTGGGGGACAGGCATTGTGGAGACCCAGTACTTC. Translated, it gives CASSWGTGIVETQYF.